The 13 T cell receptor beta chains below come from one sample, sequenced in a study of Ad26.COV2.S vaccination and SARS-CoV-2 variants. Measured with immunoSEQ multiplex PCR; TCRdb has only the in-frame clones, and not every one. The sample lists more than 400,000 clones; 90% were seen once. Treatment given: 19 received Ad26.COV2.S at low or high dose, single or two shots; roughly 5 received placebo; per-sample allocation not given. Following the first vaccine or placebo injection, samples were taken on day 63. The sample here was peripheral blood, taken in a trial of Ad26.COV2.S vaccine versus placebo. The receptors shown here come from a person between 18 and 65 years old who received the Ad26.COV2.S COVID-19 vaccine or a placebo.

V is TRBV19 and J is TRBJ1-4; 7 bases line up with TRBD1. The CDR3 has 15 amino acids. Per germline, CDR1 LNHDA and CDR2 SQIVND (reference sequence). V was clipped by 8 bases and J by 8 bases; unmatched bases: 14. The CDR3 DNA is TGTGCCAGTGTGGGTTCGCGACAGGGCAAGGAAAAACTGTTTTTT. Protein sequence: CASVGSRQGKEKLFF.

This clone was observed a handful of times. This chain connects TRBV3-1 (or the pseudogene TRBV3-2) to TRBJ1-3, with TRBD1 matching 7 bases. The germline V gene encodes CDR1 LGHDT and CDR2 YNNKEL (reference sequence). V was pared by 0 bases and J by 2 bases, with 4 bases of the junction left unmatched. CDR3 length: 16 amino acids. CDR3 DNA: TGTGCCAGCAGCCAAGAGAAACAGGGGACTGGAAACACCATATATTTT. Protein: CASSQEKQGTGNTIYF.

V gene TRBV27 combines with J gene TRBJ2-1; the D is unclear. The CDR3 contains 14 residues. Germline CDR1 and CDR2: MNHEY and SMNVEV (reference sequence). The V and J ends lost 6 bases and 6 bases respectively, with 15 bases between them. CDR3 residues: CASSQNYPGNEQFF. The CDR3 coding sequence is TGTGCCAGCAGCCAAAACTACCCAGGCAATGAGCAGTTCTTC.

V and J are TRBV10-3 and TRBJ2-7; 8 nucleotides agree with TRBD1. Germline-derived CDR1 and CDR2 are ENHRY and SYGVKD. The CDR3 runs 13 residues. V lost 10 bases, J lost 3 bases, and 8 bases stayed unmatched. The CDR3 is CATKDRDHYEQYF. In nucleotides, the CDR3 is TGTGCCACCAAGGACAGGGATCACTACGAGCAGTACTTC.

This chain links TRBV24-1 with TRBJ2-7; D possibly uses TRBD1 or TRBD2 (6 bases each). Trimming took 8 bases from V and 7 from J, leaving 17 bases between them. Germline CDR1 and CDR2: KGHDR and SFDVKD. The CDR3 is made up of 13 amino acids. This CDR3 is CATNSGATGEQYF. The CDR3 DNA reads TGTGCCACCAACTCGGGGGCGACGGGGGAGCAGTACTTC.

The J gene is TRBJ2-3, the V gene TRBV5-1; D gene ambiguous. The V end was cut by 0 bases, the J end by 4 bases, with 15 bases between. The CDR3 spans 16 residues. The germline V gene encodes CDR1 SGHRS and CDR2 YFSETQ. CDR3 loop: CASSLAQSPAADTQYF. Here the CDR3 DNA reads TGCGCCAGCAGCTTGGCCCAGTCCCCGGCGGCAGATACGCAGTATTTT. Together with reference TRBV5-1 and TRBJ2-3, the CDR3 gives the full variable domain: KAGVTQTPRYLIKTRGQQVTLSCSPISGHRSVSWYQQTPGQGLQFLFEYFSETQRNKGNFPGRFSGRQFSNSRSEMNVSTLELGDSALYLCASSLAQSPAADTQYFGPGTRLTVL.

The V gene is TRBV21-1, the J gene TRBJ1-2; TRBD1 is taken as the D call from the table, unchecked against the DNA. TRBV21-1 is reported as a pseudogene. The CDR3 contains 19 residues. CDR3 residues: CASSSRVEAGGYTNYGYTF. The CDR3 bases are TGTGCCAGCAGCTCCCGTGTTGAGGCAGGGGGGTATACTAACTATGGCTACACCTTC.

This sequence joins TRBV12-3 or TRBV12-4 and TRBJ2-5; D uncertain. The length of the CDR3 is 13 residues. Trimming took 1 base from V and 5 from J, leaving 8 bases between them. Written as DNA, the CDR3 is TGTGCCAGCAGTTTAGGGTGGTTGGAGACCCAGTACTTC. Translating gives CASSLGWLETQYF.

V gene TRBV4-1 combines with J gene TRBJ2-2; 7 positions agree with TRBD2. V lost 6 bases to trimming and J lost 8 bases; unmatched junction nucleotides: 6. The CDR3 has 13 residues. Germline V gene lookup returns CDR1 MGHRA and CDR2 YSYEKL. DNA of the CDR3: TGCGCCAGCAGTCTCCGGGGGGAGGGGGAGCTGTTTTTT. It encodes CASSLRGEGELFF.

CDR3 region: CASSSGWNSPLHF. CDR3 coding DNA: TGTGCCAGCAGTTCCGGGTGGAATTCACCCCTCCACTTT. V and J are TRBV27 and TRBJ1-6; D is unresolved. Germline V gene sequence: CDR1 MNHEY, CDR2 SMNVEV (reference sequence). The CDR3 contains 13 residues. V dropped 4 bases and J dropped 7 bases, with 8 bases sitting between them.

Worth noting for this clone: One junction end does not reproduce the germline sequence, and a read error may be involved. J is TRBJ2-7 and V is TRBV6-2 or TRBV6-3; perhaps TRBD2 as D (6 bases). The CDR3 totals 11 residues. Germline lookup yields CDR1 MNHEY and CDR2 SVGEGT. The CDR3 bases are TGTGCCAGCAGTTTGGGGGACTGGACTCTCTTC. The encoded protein is CASSLGDWTLF.

The chain combines TRBV6-5 with TRBJ1-1; 8 bases map to TRBD1. The germline gives CDR1 MNHEY, CDR2 SVGAGI. CDR3 length: 15 residues. Trimming at V came to 6 bases and at J to 4 bases, leaving 10 bases not matched to a gene. This chain's CDR3 is CASSLDRVEGTEAFF. The CDR3 region has the DNA TGTGCCAGCAGCCTGGACAGGGTTGAGGGCACTGAAGCTTTCTTT.

The rearrangement joins TRBV5-4 to TRBJ2-7; possibly TRBD2 for D (6 bases). Germline V gene data show CDR1 as SGHNT and CDR2 as YYREEE (reference sequence). There are 15 residues in the CDR3. V shed 1 base and J shed 7 bases, with 18 bases lying between them. The DNA for the CDR3 is TGTGCCAGCAGCTTGAATGGAGGGGTGGGAATGGAGCAGTACTTC. It specifies CASSLNGGVGMEQYF.